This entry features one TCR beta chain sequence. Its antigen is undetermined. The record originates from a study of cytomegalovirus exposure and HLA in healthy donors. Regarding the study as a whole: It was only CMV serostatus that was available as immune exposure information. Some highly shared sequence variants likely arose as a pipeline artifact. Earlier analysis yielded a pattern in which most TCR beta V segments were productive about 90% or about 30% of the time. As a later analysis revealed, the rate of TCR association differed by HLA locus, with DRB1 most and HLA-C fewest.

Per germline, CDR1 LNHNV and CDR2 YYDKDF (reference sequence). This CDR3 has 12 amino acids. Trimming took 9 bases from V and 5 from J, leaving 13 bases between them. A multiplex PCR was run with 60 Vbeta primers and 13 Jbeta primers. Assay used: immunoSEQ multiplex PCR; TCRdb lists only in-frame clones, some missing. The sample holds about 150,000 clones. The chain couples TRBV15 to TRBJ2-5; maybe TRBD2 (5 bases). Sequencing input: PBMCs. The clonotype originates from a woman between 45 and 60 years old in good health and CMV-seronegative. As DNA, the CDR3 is TGTGCCACGGGGAGAGTAGACGAGACCCAGTACTTC. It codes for CATGRVDETQYF. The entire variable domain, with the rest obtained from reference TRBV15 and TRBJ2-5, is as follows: DAMVIQNPRYQVTQFGKPVTLSCSQTLNHNVMYWYQQKSSQAPKLLFHYYDKDFNNEADTPDNFQSRRPNTSFCFLDIRSPGLGDTAMYLCATGRVDETQYFGPGTRLLVL.